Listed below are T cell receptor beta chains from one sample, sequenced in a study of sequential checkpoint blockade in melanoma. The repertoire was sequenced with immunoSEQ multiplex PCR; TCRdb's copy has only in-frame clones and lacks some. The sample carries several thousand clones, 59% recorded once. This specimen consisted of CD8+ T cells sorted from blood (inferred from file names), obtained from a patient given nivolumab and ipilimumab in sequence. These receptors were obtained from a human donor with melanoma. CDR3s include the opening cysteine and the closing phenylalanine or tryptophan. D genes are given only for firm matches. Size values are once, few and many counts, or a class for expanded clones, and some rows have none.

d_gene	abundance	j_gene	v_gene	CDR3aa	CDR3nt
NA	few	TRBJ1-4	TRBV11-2	CASSLEATTDEKLFF	TGTGCCAGCAGCTTAGAGGCGACAACTGATGAAAAACTGTTTTTT
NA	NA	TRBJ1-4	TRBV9	CASSVVGQGSTGGEKLFF	TGTGCCAGCAGCGTAGTAGGGCAGGGGTCCACCGGAGGTGAAAAACTGTTTTTT
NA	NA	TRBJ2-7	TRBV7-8	CASSLQGGSTYEQYF	TGTGCCAGCAGCCTCCAAGGAGGGTCGACCTACGAGCAGTACTTC
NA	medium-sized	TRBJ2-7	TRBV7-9	CATRGGGREQYF	TGTGCCACCCGGGGCGGGGGCCGGGAGCAGTACTTC
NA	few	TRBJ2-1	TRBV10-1	CASSESIGDNEQFF	TGCGCCAGCAGTGAGTCGATCGGGGACAATGAGCAGTTCTTC
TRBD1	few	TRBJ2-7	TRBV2	CASSWTGREQYF	TGTGCCAGCAGTTGGACAGGGAGGGAGCAGTACTTC
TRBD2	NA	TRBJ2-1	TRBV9	CASSVDTSGLLNEQFF	TGTGCCAGCAGCGTAGATACTAGCGGGCTACTCAATGAGCAGTTCTTC
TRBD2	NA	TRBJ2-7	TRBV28	CASASGRILEQYF	TGTGCCAGCGCTAGCGGACGCATCCTCGAGCAGTACTTC
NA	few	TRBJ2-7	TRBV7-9	CASSPEGYSYEQYF	TGTGCCAGCAGCCCGGAGGGGTACTCCTACGAGCAGTACTTC
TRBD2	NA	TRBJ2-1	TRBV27	CASGTSGGLYNEQFF	TGTGCCAGTGGAACTAGCGGGGGGCTTTACAATGAGCAGTTCTTC
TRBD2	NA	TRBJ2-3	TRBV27	CASSLSGGAADTQYF	TGTGCCAGCAGTTTAAGCGGGGGGGCCGCAGATACGCAGTATTTT
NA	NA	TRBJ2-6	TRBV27	CASSHRAGANVLTF	TGTGCCAGCAGTCACAGGGCTGGGGCCAACGTCCTGACTTTC
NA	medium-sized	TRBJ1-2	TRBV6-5	CASTRGDSNYGYTF	TGTGCCAGCACCCGCGGGGACTCTAACTATGGCTACACCTTC
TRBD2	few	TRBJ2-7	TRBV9	CASSDSAGGLEQYF	TGTGCCAGCAGCGATTCAGCGGGGGGGCTCGAGCAGTACTTC
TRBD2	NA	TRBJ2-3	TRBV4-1	CASSQVPGLAGGMADTQYF	TGCGCCAGCAGCCAAGTTCCCGGACTAGCGGGGGGAATGGCAGATACGCAGTATTTT
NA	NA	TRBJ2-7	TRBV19	CASSIGGGSYEQYF	TGTGCCAGTAGTATAGGAGGGGGTTCCTACGAGCAGTACTTC
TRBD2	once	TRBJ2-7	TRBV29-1	CSVVFIAGVSYEQYF	TGCAGCGTTGTCTTCATAGCGGGGGTCTCCTACGAGCAGTACTTC
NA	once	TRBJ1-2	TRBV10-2	CASSEWRAQGYTF	TGCGCCAGCAGTGAGTGGAGGGCTCAAGGCTACACCTTC
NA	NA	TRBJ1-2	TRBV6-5	CASSYSDSDYGYTF	TGTGCCAGCAGTTACTCGGACAGCGACTATGGCTACACCTTC
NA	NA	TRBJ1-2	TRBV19	CASTHLRNRKLTNYGYTF	TGTGCCAGTACTCACCTAAGGAACAGGAAACTTACTAACTATGGCTACACCTTC
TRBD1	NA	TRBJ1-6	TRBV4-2	CASSRDRGFNSPLHF	TGTGCCAGCAGCCGGGACAGGGGTTTTAATTCACCCCTCCACTTT
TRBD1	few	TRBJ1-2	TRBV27	CASSSQGDYGYTF	TGTGCCAGCAGTTCACAGGGGGACTATGGCTACACCTTC
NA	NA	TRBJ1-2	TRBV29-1	CSVPTGYGYTF	TGCAGCGTCCCTACAGGGTATGGCTACACCTTC
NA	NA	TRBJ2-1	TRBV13	CASSLGGGPDEQFF	TGTGCCAGCAGCTTAGGCGGGGGGCCCGATGAGCAGTTCTTC
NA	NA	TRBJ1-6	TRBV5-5	CASSRLPGSSSYNSPLHF	TGTGCCAGCAGCCGACTCCCCGGTAGTTCCTCCTATAATTCACCCCTCCACTTT
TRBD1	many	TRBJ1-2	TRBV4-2	CASSSGTGHYGYTF	TGTGCCAGCAGCTCAGGGACAGGCCACTATGGCTACACCTTC
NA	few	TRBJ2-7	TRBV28	CASSLFGSAYEQYF	TGTGCCAGCAGTTTATTCGGTTCTGCCTACGAGCAGTACTTC
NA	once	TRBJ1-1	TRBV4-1	CASSQKTVMNTEAFF	TGCGCCAGCAGCCAGAAGACAGTTATGAACACTGAAGCTTTCTTT
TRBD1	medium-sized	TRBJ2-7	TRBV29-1	CSVEGGQAYEQYF	TGCAGCGTTGAAGGCGGACAGGCCTACGAGCAGTACTTC